This TCR beta chain was sequenced for a study of blood T cell repertoires in COVID-19. Study context: PBMCs, B-cell-depleted T cells, or T cells provided the cDNA or gDNA that made up the material.

This clone was recorded only once. The Seattle site enrolled patients during active infection and followed them longitudinally. TCRdb's table, derived via immunoSEQ multiplex PCR, lists solely in-frame clones and lacks some. The sample lists some 130,000 clones; 90% were seen once. Germline-derived CDR1 and CDR2 are SEHNR and FQNEAQ (reference sequence). V lost 5 bases and J lost 3; bases outside the gene matches: 6. The CDR3 sequence is 14 residues long. The receptor was isolated from a man between 60 and 75 years old with COVID-19, enrolled during active disease. The sample was peripheral blood. The rearrangement uses TRBV7-9 and TRBJ1-2; 7 nucleotides agree with TRBD1. The CDR3 here is CASSRTGQDYGYTF. DNA for the CDR3: TGTGCCAGCAGCCGGACAGGACAAGACTATGGCTACACCTTC.